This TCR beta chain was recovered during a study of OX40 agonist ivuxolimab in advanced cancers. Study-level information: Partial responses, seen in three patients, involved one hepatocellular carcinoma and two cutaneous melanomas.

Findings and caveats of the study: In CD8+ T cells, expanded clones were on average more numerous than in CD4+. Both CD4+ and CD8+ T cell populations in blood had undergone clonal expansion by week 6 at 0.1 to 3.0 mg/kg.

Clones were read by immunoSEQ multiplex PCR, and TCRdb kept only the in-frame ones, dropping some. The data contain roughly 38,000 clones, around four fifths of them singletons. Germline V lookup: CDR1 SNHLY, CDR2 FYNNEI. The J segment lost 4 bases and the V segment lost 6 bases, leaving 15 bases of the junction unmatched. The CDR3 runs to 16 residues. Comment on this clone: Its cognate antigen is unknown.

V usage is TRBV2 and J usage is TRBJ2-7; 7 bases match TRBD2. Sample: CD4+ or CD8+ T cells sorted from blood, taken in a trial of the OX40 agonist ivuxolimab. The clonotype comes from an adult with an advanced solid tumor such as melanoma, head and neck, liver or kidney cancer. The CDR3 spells CASRKRPGTGGYEQYF. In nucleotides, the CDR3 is TGTGCCAGCAGGAAGCGGCCCGGGACGGGAGGATACGAGCAGTACTTC.